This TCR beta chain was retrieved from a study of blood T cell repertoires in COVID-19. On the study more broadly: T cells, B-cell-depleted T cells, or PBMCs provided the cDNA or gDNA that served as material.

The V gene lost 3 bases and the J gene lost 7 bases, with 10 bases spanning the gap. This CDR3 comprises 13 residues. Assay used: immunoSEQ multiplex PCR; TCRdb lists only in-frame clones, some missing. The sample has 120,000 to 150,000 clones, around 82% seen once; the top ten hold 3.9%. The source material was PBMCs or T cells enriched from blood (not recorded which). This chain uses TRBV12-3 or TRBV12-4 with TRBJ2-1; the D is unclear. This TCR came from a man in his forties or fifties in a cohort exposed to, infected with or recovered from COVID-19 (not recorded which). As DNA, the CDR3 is TGTGCCAGCAGTTTCCAGGAAACGAATGAGCAGTTCTTC. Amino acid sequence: CASSFQETNEQFF.